Each of the 13 T cell receptor beta chains below was sequenced from the same sample in a study of regulatory T cells in long-lasting Graves disease. Arm-PCR of CDR3 regions with iRepertoire HTBI primers generated TCR beta libraries. TCRdb reprocessed the multiplex PCR reads via MiXCR and lists one record per CDR3 protein. The sample includes about 450,000 distinct CDR3 sequences, around 13% of them seen just once. Documented time point: newly diagnosed GD, antithyroid drugs for less than 3 months. Construction of the TCR library relied on RNA isolated from PBMCs. This sample also belongs to another study, concerning T cells in Graves' hyperthyroidism and ophthalmopathy.

The sequences come from peripheral blood mononuclear cells (PBMCs), collected at new diagnosis, from a patient treated with antithyroid drugs. The receptors stem from a woman in her forties or fifties with Graves disease.

The sample holds many counts of this clonotype. The chain carries TRBV20-1 and TRBJ1-4; TRBD1 is a possible D gene (5 bases). Germline V gene sequence: CDR1 DFQATT, CDR2 SNEGSKA (reference sequence). V lost 1 base, J lost 11 bases, and 17 bases lay in between. The CDR3 consists of 14 residues. The CDR3 sequence is CSARGGTDGGKLFF. Here the CDR3 DNA reads TGCAGTGCTAGAGGGGGGACTGACGGCGGGAAACTGTTTTTT.

The V and J genes are TRBV7-9 and TRBJ2-1; 11 positions agree with TRBD2. Germline V gives CDR1 SEHNR, CDR2 FQNEAQ (reference sequence). CDR3 length: 16 amino acids. V shed 1 base, J shed 6 bases, and the junction held 5 bases outside the gene matches. The CDR3 nucleotides are TGTGCCAGCAGCTTAGGAGAACTAGCGGGAGTCAATGAGCAGTTCTTC. Translated, it gives CASSLGELAGVNEQFF.

Only a few counts were recorded for this clonotype. The chain joins TRBV5-5 to TRBJ2-7; the match to TRBD2 covers 11 bases. Germline values: CDR1 SGHKS, CDR2 YYEKEE (reference sequence). This CDR3 contains 16 residues. Trimming took 0 bases from V and 2 from J; bases not matched to a gene: 4. This CDR3 is CASSLASGRTAYEQYF. The CDR3, as DNA: TGTGCCAGCAGCTTGGCTAGCGGGAGGACGGCCTACGAGCAGTACTTC.

The V call is TRBV10-3, the J call TRBJ2-1; TRBD1 aligns across 7 bases. Germline V gives CDR1 ENHRY, CDR2 SYGVKD. Unmatched junction bases numbered 14, after V lost 6 bases and J lost 0 bases. This CDR3 is built from 18 residues. CDR3 region: CAIRPGTALGNSYNEQFF. In DNA, the CDR3 is TGTGCCATCAGACCCGGGACAGCTTTGGGTAACTCCTACAATGAGCAGTTCTTC.

This clonotype was detected many times. The chain combines TRBV30 with TRBJ1-5; TRBD1 matches at 11 bases. Germline values: CDR1 GTSNPN, CDR2 SVGIG (reference sequence). CDR3 length equals 13 residues. Trimming removed 7 bases from V and 5 bases from J; junction bases left unmatched: 4. The CDR3: CAFGQGAYQPQHF. For the CDR3, the DNA is TGTGCCTTTGGACAGGGGGCTTATCAGCCCCAGCATTTT.

This clonotype has ten or more counts. This chain uses TRBV28 with TRBJ2-1; 10 bases align to TRBD2. The CDR3 contains 15 residues. Unmatched junction bases numbered 5, after V lost 6 bases and J lost 3 bases. CDR1 is MDHEN and CDR2 is SYDVKM in the germline V gene. In nucleotides, the CDR3 is TGTGCCAGCAGGCCTAGCGGGAGTGTCTACAATGAGCAGTTCTTC. Amino acid sequence: CASRPSGSVYNEQFF. The full variable domain, completed using reference TRBV28 and TRBJ2-1, is DVKVTQSSRYLVKRTGEKVFLECVQDMDHENMFWYRQDPGLGLRLIYFSYDVKMKEKGDIPEGYSVSREKKERFSLILESASTNQTSMYLCASRPSGSVYNEQFFGPGTRLTVL.

This chain connects TRBV5-4 to TRBJ1-2; maybe TRBD1 (6 bases). The CDR3 is 15 amino acids. CDR1 is SGHNT and CDR2 is YYREEE in the germline V gene (reference sequence). V lost 0 bases and J lost 7, with 16 bases in between. The CDR3 bases are TGTGCCAGCAGCTTGGGAACAGGGTTATCTTTTGGCTACACCTTC. It is translated as CASSLGTGLSFGYTF.

The rearrangement uses TRBV9 and TRBJ2-2, with TRBD1 identical over 8 bases. The junction had 1 base not matched to a gene; V was cut back by 3 bases and J by 0 bases. Germline values: CDR1 SGDLS, CDR2 YYNGEE. This CDR3 comprises 15 residues. The CDR3 nucleotides are TGTGCCAGCAGCGCAGGGGGCGCGAACACCGGGGAGCTGTTTTTT. It codes for CASSAGGANTGELFF.

The gene calls are TRBV30 and TRBJ1-1; 8 nucleotides match TRBD1. Germline V gene data show CDR1 as GTSNPN and CDR2 as SVGIG (reference sequence). The ends lost 5 bases at V and 4 bases at J; junction bases unmatched: 3. The CDR3 runs to 12 residues. CDR3 sequence reads: CAWGTGGTEAFF. The CDR3 DNA reads TGTGCCTGGGGGACAGGCGGCACTGAAGCTTTCTTT.

This clonotype was detected ten times or more. This chain joins TRBV12-3 or TRBV12-4 and TRBJ1-2; D is perhaps TRBD1 (5 bases). V gave up 6 bases and J gave up 7 bases, with 15 bases separating them. There are 13 residues in the CDR3. The CDR3 is CASRKTGLSGYTF. In DNA form, the CDR3 reads TGTGCCAGCAGAAAAACAGGTCTGAGTGGCTACACCTTC.

This chain connects TRBV18 to TRBJ1-5, with a tentative D call TRBD1 (5 bases). The germline V gene has CDR1 KGHSH and CDR2 LQKENI. The CDR3 length is 15 residues. Trimming shortened V by 6 bases and J by 9 bases, and 21 bases separated the two germline ends. DNA for the CDR3: TGTGCCAGCTCGGAGCCGACAGTCCTTAATAGGCCCCAGCATTTT. Translation: CASSEPTVLNRPQHF.

Regarding this clonotype: A much larger clone is a single base away; this may be a read error. The V call is TRBV13, the J call TRBJ2-1; D is possibly TRBD1 (5 bases). The CDR3 is made up of 13 amino acids. Trimming took 4 bases from V and 5 from J, leaving 9 bases between them. Germline V gives CDR1 PRHDT, CDR2 FYEKMQ (reference sequence). CDR3 residues: CASSSPTDNEQFF. Written as DNA, the CDR3 is TGTGCCAGCAGCTCCCCGACAGACAATGAGCAGTTCTTC.

This clonotype was recorded a few times. The rearrangement links TRBV3-1 to TRBJ2-7; D uncertain. Trimming took 6 bases from V and 0 from J, leaving 12 bases between them. The CDR3 loop spans 14 amino acids. The germline CDR1 and CDR2 sequences are LGHDT and YNNKEL (reference sequence). The CDR3 DNA reads TGTGCCAGCAGTCAAACTTACGACTCCTACGAGCAGTACTTC. As protein: CASSQTYDSYEQYF.